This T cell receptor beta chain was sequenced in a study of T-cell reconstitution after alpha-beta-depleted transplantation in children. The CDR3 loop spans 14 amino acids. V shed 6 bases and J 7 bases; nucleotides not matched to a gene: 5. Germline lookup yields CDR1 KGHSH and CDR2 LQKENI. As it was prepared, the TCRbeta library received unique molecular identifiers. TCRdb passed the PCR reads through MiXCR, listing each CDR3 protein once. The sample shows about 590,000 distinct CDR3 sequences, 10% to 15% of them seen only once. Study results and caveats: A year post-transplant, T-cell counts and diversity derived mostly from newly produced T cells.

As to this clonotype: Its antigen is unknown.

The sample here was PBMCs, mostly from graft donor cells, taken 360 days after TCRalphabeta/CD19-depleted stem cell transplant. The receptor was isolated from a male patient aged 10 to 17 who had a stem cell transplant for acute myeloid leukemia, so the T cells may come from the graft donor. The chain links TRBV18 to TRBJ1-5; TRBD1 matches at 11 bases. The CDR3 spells CASSRTGGWQPQHF. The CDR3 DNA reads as TGTGCCAGCTCCCGGACAGGGGGCTGGCAGCCCCAGCATTTT.